Below, 11 T cell receptor beta chains from the same sample are listed, as sequenced in a study of T cell responses to AZD1222 COVID-19 vaccine. Generated by immunoSEQ multiplex PCR, the TCRdb table keeps only in-frame clones and is missing some. Of about 110,000 clones in the sample, approximately 90% are singletons; the top ten hold around 14%. The source was peripheral blood, collected 28 days after the second AZD1222 dose. These receptors originate from an adult who received the AZD1222 COVID-19 vaccine.

The chain recombines TRBV4-2 with TRBJ1-5, with no clear D. CDR3 length: 12 residues. CDR1 and CDR2 (germline): LGHNA, YNFKEQ. Trimming cost V 0 bases and J 7 bases, with 4 bases left between them. The chain's CDR3 is CASSQDGQPQHF. The CDR3, as DNA: TGTGCCAGCAGCCAAGATGGACAGCCCCAGCATTTT.

The chain combines TRBV18 with TRBJ1-5; D ambiguous. This CDR3 comprises 16 residues. V lost 1 base, J lost 0 bases, and 10 bases lay in between. The germline V gene has CDR1 KGHSH and CDR2 LQKENI. This chain's CDR3 is CASSPRVGNSNQPQHF. CDR3 DNA: TGTGCCAGCTCACCACGAGTAGGAAATAGCAATCAGCCCCAGCATTTT.

The genes are TRBV29-1 and TRBJ2-7, with D tentatively TRBD2 (6 bases). This CDR3 has 11 residues. Trimming took 4 bases from V and 5 from J, leaving 9 bases between them. The germline V gene has CDR1 SQVTM and CDR2 ANQGSEA. The CDR3 nucleotides read TGCAGCGTTGTCGGGGGTGACGAGCAGTACTTC. It is translated as CSVVGGDEQYF.

The genes are TRBV18 and TRBJ2-3; 9 bases fit TRBD2. V gave up 6 bases and J gave up 2 bases; unmatched junction bases: 3. The germline gives CDR1 KGHSH, CDR2 LQKENI. The CDR3 length is 14 residues. DNA of the CDR3: TGTGCCAGCTCTCTAGCGGGATACACAGATACGCAGTATTTT. Translation: CASSLAGYTDTQYF.

The count of this clone is one. This chain uses TRBV27 with TRBJ2-2, with unresolved D. The CDR3 is made up of 16 amino acids. The V end lost 0 bases, the J end lost 6 bases, and 14 bases lay between the germline ends. The germline V gene encodes CDR1 MNHEY and CDR2 SMNVEV (reference sequence). DNA for the CDR3: TGTGCCAGCAGTTTATCGGCTGTATATAGTCCCGGGGAGCTGTTTTTT. Translated, it gives CASSLSAVYSPGELFF.

This chain links TRBV4-2 with TRBJ2-4, with 9 bases matching TRBD2. The CDR3 extends over 15 amino acids. The germline V gene has CDR1 LGHNA and CDR2 YNFKEQ. J gave up 1 base and V 4 bases, and 2 bases lay outside the gene matches. CDR3 bases: TGTGCCAGCAGCCCTGGGACTAGCGCCAAAAACATTCAGTACTTC. Encoded protein: CASSPGTSAKNIQYF.

This rearrangement joins TRBV24-1 to TRBJ2-7, with D hard to call. The germline CDR1 and CDR2 sequences are KGHDR and SFDVKD. The V gene lost 1 base and the J gene lost 5 bases, with 14 bases spanning the gap. The CDR3 has 15 amino acids. The CDR3 sequence: CATSDLTGSCHEQYF. For the CDR3, the DNA is TGTGCCACCAGTGATTTAACGGGCAGTTGCCACGAGCAGTACTTC.

V and J are TRBV7-6 and TRBJ2-2, with D perhaps TRBD1 (6 bases). The CDR3 loop spans 16 amino acids. Germline loops: CDR1 SGHVS, CDR2 FNYEAQ. V lost 1 base to trimming and J lost 2 bases, with 11 bases between them. The CDR3 region has the DNA TGTGCCAGCAGCTTAGTTGTCAGGGGCAACACCGGGGAGCTGTTTTTT. It codes for CASSLVVRGNTGELFF.

Comments on this clone: Other DNA sequences in the sample encode the same CDR3. The rearrangement uses TRBV10-3 and TRBJ2-1; 7 bases agree with TRBD2. The CDR3 contains 14 residues. Germline V gene data show CDR1 as ENHRY and CDR2 as SYGVKD. V lost 4 bases and J lost 1; bases outside the gene matches: 1. The CDR3 is CAISGGGSYNEQFF. The CDR3 nucleotides are TGTGCCATCAGTGGGGGGGGGTCCTACAATGAGCAGTTCTTC.

The gene calls are TRBV7-9 and TRBJ2-1; 7 nucleotides match TRBD2. Germline-derived CDR1 and CDR2 are SEHNR and FQNEAQ (reference sequence). The CDR3 spans 15 residues. J gave up 0 bases and V 5 bases, and 4 bases lay outside the gene matches. The chain's CDR3 is CASSPSSGSYNEQFF. In DNA form, the CDR3 reads TGTGCCAGCAGCCCCTCTAGCGGCTCCTACAATGAGCAGTTCTTC.

V and J are TRBV29-1 and TRBJ1-2; 7 bases line up with TRBD1. The CDR3 spans 13 residues. Germline V CDR1 and CDR2: SQVTM, ANQGSEA. The J segment lost 0 bases and the V segment lost 5 bases, leaving 3 bases of the junction unmatched. This chain's CDR3 is CSVRTGANYGYTF. CDR3 sequence (DNA): TGCAGCGTTCGGACAGGAGCTAACTATGGCTACACCTTC.